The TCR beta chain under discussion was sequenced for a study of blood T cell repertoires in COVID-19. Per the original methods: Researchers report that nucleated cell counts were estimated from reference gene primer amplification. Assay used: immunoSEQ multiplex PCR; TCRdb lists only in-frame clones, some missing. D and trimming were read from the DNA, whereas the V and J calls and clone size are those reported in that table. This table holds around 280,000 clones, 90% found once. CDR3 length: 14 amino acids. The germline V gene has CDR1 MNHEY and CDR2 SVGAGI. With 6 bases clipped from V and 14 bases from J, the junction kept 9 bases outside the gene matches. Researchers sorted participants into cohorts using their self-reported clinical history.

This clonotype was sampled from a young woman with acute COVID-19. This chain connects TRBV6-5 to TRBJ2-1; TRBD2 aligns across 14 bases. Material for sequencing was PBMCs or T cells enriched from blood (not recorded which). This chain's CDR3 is CASRPGLAGVGEFF. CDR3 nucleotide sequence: TGTGCCAGCAGGCCGGGACTAGCGGGAGTTGGCGAGTTCTTC.